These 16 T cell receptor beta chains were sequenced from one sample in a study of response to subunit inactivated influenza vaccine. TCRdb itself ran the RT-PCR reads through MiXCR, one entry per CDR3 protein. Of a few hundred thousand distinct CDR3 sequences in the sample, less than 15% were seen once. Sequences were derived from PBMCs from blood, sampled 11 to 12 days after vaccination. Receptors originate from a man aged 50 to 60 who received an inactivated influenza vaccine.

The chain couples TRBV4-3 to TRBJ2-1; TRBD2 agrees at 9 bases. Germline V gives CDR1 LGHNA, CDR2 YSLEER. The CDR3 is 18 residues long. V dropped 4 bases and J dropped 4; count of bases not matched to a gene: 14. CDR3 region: CASSPQGTGLAGYNEQFF. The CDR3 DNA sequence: TGCGCCAGCAGCCCGCAAGGAACGGGGCTAGCGGGGTACAATGAGCAGTTCTTC.

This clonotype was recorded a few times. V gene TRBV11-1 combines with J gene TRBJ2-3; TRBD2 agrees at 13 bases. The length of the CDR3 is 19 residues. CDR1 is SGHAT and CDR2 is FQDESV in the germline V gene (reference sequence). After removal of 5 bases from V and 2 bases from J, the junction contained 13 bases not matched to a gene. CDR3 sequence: CASSPGTSGTLLPTDTQYF. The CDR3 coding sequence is TGTGCCAGCAGCCCCGGGACTAGCGGGACCCTACTACCCACAGATACGCAGTATTTT.

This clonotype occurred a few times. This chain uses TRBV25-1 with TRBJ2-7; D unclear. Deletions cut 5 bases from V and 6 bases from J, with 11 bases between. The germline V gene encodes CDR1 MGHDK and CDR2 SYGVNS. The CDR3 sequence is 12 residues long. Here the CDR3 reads CASSPSTAEQYF. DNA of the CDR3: TGTGCCAGCAGTCCCTCGACGGCCGAGCAGTACTTC.

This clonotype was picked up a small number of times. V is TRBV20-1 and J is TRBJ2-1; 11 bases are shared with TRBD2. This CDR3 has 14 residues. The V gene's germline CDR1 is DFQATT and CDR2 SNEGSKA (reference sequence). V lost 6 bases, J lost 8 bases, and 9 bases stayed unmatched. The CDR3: CSAIAGGPGDEQFF. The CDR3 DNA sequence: TGCAGTGCCATAGCGGGAGGGCCAGGGGATGAGCAGTTCTTC.

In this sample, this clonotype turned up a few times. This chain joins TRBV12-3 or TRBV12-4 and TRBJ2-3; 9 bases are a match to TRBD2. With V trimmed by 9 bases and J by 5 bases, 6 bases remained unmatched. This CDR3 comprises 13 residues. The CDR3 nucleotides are TGTGCCAGTGCGGCGGGGGGGTTAGATACGCAGTATTTT. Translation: CASAAGGLDTQYF.

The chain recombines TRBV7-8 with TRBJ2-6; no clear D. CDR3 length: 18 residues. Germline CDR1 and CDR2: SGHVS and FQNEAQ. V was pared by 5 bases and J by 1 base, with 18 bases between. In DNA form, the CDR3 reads TGTGCCAGCAGCGTTAAAGGTGGCCTAGTTTCTGGGGCCAACGTCCTGACTTTC. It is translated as CASSVKGGLVSGANVLTF.

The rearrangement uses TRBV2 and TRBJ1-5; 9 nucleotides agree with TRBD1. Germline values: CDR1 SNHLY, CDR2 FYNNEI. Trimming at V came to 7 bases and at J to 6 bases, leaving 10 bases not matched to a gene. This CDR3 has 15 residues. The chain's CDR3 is CASTYDRGFRQPQHF. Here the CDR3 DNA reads TGTGCCAGCACTTATGACAGGGGGTTTCGTCAGCCCCAGCATTTT.

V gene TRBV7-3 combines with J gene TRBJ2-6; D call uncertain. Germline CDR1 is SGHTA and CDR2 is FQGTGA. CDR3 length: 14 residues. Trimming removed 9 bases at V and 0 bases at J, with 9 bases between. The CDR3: CASRLSSGANVLTF. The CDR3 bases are TGTGCCAGTCGCCTCTCCTCTGGGGCCAACGTCCTGACTTTC.

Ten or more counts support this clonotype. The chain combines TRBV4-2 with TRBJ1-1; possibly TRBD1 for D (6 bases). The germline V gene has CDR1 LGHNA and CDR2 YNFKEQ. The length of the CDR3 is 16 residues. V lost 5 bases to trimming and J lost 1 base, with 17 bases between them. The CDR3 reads CASSALGGPQNTEAFF. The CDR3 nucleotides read TGTGCCAGCAGCGCCCTGGGGGGGCCGCAGAACACTGAAGCTTTCTTT.

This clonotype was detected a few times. Here the CDR3 reads CASSQSPGTGGWAKNIQYF. CDR3 DNA sequence: TGCGCCAGCAGCCAAAGTCCCGGGACAGGGGGATGGGCCAAAAACATTCAGTACTTC. The gene calls are TRBV4-3 and TRBJ2-4, with TRBD1 matching over 11 bases. This CDR3 has 19 residues. Trimming cost V 2 bases and J 1 base; bases outside gene matches: 10. The germline CDR1 and CDR2 sequences are LGHNA and YSLEER.

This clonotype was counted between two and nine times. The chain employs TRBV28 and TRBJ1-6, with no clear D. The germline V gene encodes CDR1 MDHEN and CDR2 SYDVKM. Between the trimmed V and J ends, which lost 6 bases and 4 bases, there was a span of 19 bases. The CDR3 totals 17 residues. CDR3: CASRVRRAVNYNSPLHF. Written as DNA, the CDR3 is TGTGCCAGCAGAGTTCGGAGGGCCGTGAATTATAATTCACCCCTCCACTTT. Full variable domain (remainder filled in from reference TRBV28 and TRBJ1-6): DVKVTQSSRYLVKRTGEKVFLECVQDMDHENMFWYRQDPGLGLRLIYFSYDVKMKEKGDIPEGYSVSREKKERFSLILESASTNQTSMYLCASRVRRAVNYNSPLHFGNGTRLTVT.

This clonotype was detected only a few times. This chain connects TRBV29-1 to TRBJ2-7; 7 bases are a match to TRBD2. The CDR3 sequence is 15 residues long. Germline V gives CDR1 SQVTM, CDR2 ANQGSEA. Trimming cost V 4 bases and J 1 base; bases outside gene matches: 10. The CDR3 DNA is TGCAGCGTTGCCGACGAGGGACTAAGATCCTACGAGCAGTACTTC. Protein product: CSVADEGLRSYEQYF.

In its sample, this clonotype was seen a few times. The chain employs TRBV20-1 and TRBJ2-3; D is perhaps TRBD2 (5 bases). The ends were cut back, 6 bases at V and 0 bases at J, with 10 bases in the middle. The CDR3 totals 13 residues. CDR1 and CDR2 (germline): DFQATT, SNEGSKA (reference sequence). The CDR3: CSAQTGSTDTQYF. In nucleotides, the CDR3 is TGCAGTGCGCAGACGGGAAGCACAGATACGCAGTATTTT.

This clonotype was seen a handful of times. CDR3 region: CASSRRNNQPQHF. CDR3 coding DNA: TGTGCCAGCAGCCGACGGAACAATCAGCCCCAGCATTTT. The rearrangement joins TRBV12-3 or TRBV12-4 to TRBJ1-5; D remains ambiguous. V was trimmed by 6 bases and J by 3 bases, leaving 9 bases between them. The CDR3 has 13 residues.

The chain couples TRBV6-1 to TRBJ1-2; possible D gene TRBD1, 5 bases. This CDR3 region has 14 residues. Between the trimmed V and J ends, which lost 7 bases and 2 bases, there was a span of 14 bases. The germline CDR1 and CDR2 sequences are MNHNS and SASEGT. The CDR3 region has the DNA TGTGCCAGCACCAAGGCGGGGCAGAACTATGGCTACACCTTC. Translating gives CASTKAGQNYGYTF.

This CDR3 reads CASSLKAAFTDTQYF. The CDR3, as DNA: TGTGCCAGCTCCCTGAAAGCGGCCTTCACAGATACGCAGTATTTT. J is TRBJ2-3 and V is TRBV18; D perhaps matches TRBD2 (5 bases). CDR1 KGHSH and CDR2 LQKENI come from the germline V gene. The CDR3 covers 15 residues. Between the trimmed V and J ends, which lost 6 bases and 2 bases, there was a span of 15 bases.